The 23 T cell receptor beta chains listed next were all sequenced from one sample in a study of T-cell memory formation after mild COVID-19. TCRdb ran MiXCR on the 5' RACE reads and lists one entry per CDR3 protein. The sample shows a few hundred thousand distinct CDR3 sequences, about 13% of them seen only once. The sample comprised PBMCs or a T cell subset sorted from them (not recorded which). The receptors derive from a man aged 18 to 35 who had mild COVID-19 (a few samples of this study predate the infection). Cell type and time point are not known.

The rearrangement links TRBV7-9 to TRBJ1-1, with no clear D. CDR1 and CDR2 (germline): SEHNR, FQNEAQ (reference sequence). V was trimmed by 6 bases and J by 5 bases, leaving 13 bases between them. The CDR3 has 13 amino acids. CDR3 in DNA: TGTGCCAGCAGACCGGCTCCGGGGACTGAAGCTTTCTTT. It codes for CASRPAPGTEAFF.

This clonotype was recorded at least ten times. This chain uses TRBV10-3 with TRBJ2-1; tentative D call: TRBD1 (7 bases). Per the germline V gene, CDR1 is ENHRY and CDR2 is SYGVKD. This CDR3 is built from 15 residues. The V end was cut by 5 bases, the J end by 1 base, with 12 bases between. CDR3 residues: CAISPGGGSYNEQFF. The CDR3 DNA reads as TGTGCCATCAGTCCAGGGGGAGGATCCTACAATGAGCAGTTCTTC.

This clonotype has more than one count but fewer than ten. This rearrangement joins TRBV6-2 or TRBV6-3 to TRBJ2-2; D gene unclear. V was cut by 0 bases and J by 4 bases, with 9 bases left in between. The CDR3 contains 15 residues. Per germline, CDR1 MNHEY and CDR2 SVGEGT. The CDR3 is CASSYSRSSTGELFF. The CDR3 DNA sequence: TGTGCCAGCAGTTACTCGAGGAGCTCCACCGGGGAGCTGTTTTTT.

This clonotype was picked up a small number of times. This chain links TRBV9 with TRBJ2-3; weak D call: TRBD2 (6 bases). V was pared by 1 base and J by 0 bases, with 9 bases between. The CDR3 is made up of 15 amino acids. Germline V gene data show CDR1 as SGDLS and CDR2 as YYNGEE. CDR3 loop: CASSVLRGSTDTQYF. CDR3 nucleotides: TGTGCCAGCAGCGTATTACGGGGGAGCACAGATACGCAGTATTTT.

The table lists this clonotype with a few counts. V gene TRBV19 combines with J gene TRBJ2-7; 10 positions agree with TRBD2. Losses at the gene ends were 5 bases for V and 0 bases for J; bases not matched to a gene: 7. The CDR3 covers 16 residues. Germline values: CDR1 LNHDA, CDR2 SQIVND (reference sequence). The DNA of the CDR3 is TGTGCCAGTAGTCCCGGAAGGACTAGCGGCTCCTACGAGCAGTACTTC. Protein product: CASSPGRTSGSYEQYF.

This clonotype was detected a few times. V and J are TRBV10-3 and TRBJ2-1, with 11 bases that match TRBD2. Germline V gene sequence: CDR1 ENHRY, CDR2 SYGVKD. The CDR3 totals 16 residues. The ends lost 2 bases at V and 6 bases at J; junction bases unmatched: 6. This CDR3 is CAISEDVLAGANEQFF. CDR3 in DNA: TGTGCCATCAGTGAGGACGTACTAGCGGGGGCCAATGAGCAGTTCTTC.

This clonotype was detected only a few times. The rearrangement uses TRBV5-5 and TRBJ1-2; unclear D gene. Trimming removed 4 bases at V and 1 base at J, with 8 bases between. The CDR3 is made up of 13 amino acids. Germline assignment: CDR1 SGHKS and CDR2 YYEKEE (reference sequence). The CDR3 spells CASSPTSNYGYTF. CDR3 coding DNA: TGTGCCAGCAGCCCAACAAGTAACTATGGCTACACCTTC.

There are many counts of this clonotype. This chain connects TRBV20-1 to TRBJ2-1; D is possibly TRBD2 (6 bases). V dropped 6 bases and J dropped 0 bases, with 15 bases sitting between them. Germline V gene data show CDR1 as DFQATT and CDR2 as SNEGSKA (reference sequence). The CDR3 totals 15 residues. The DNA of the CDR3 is TGCAGTGCGCTGGGACTTTCCAGCTCCTACAATGAGCAGTTCTTC. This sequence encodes CSALGLSSSYNEQFF.

In DNA, the CDR3 is TGTGCCAGCAGCAGAGCCTCAGCCTACCTGGAGTACGAGCAGTACGTC. Translated: CASSRASAYLEYEQYV. The chain links TRBV28 to TRBJ2-7, with D unclear. The ends were cut back, 6 bases at V and 4 bases at J, with 22 bases in the middle. Germline CDR1 is MDHEN and CDR2 is SYDVKM. This CDR3 contains 16 residues.

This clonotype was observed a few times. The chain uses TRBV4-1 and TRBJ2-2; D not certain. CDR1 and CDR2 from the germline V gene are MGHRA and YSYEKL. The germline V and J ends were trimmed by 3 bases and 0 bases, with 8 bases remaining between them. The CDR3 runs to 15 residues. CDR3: CASSHRAANTGELFF. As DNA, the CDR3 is TGCGCCAGCAGCCATCGAGCCGCGAACACCGGGGAGCTGTTTTTT.

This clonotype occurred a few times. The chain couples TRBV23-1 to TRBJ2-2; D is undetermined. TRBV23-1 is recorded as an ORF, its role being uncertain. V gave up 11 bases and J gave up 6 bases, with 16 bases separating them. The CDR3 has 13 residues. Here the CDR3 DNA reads TGCGCCTCCTTCGCCTGGTCGTCCGGGGAGCTGTTTTTT. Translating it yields CASFAWSSGELFF.

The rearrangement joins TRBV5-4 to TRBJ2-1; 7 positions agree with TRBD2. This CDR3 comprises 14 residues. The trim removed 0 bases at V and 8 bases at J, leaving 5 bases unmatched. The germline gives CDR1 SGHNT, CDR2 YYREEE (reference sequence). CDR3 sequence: CASSLGLAVHEQFF. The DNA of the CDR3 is TGTGCCAGCAGCTTGGGACTAGCTGTCCATGAGCAGTTCTTC.

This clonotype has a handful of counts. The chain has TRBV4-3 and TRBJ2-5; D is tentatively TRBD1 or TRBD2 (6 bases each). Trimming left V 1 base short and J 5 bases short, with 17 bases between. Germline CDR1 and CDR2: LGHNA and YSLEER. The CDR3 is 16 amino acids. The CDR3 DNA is TGCGCCAGCAGCCAAGGCATACAGGGCGGAGGGGAGACCCAGTACTTC. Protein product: CASSQGIQGGGETQYF.

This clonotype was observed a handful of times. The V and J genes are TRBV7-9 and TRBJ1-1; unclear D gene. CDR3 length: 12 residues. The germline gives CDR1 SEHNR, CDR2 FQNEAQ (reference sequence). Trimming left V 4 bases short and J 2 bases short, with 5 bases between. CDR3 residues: CASSSYNTEAFF. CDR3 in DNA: TGTGCCAGCAGCTCTTATAACACTGAAGCTTTCTTT.

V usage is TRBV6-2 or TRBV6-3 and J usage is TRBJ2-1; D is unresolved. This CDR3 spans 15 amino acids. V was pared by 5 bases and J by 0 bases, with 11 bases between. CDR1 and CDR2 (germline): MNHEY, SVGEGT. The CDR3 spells CASSADGSSYNEQFF. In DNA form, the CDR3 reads TGTGCCAGCAGTGCCGACGGTAGCTCCTACAATGAGCAGTTCTTC.

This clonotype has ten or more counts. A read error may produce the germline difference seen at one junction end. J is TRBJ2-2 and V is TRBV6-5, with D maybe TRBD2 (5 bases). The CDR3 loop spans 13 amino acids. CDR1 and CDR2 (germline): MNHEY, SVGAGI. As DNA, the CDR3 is TGTGCCAGCAGTTACCCACCAACCGGGGAGCTGCTTTTT. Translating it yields CASSYPPTGELLF.

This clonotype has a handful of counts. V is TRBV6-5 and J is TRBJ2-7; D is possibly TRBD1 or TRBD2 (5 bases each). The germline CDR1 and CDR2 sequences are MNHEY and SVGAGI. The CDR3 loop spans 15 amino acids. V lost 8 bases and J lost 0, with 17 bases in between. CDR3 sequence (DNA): TGTGCCAGCCGTCGGGGACCTGATAGCTCCTACGAGCAGTACGTC. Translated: CASRRGPDSSYEQYV.

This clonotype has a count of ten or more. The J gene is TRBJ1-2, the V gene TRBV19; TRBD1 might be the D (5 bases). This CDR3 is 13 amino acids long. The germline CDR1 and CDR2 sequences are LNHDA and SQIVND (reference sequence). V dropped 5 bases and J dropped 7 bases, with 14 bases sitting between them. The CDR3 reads CASSEQGFGGYTF. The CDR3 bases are TGTGCCAGTAGTGAGCAGGGCTTCGGTGGCTACACCTTC.

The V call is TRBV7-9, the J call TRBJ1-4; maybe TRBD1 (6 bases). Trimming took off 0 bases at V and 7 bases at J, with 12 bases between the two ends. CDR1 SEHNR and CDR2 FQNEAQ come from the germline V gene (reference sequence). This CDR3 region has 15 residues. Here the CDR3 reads CASSLATQGREKLFF. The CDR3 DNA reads TGTGCCAGCAGCTTAGCAACACAGGGTCGTGAAAAACTGTTTTTT.

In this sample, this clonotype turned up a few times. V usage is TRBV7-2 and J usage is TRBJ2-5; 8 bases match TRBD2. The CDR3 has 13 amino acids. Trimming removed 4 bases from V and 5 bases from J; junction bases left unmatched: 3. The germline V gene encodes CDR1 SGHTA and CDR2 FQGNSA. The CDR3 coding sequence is TGTGCCAGCAGCTACCCTAGCGGGGAGACCCAGTACTTC. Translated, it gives CASSYPSGETQYF.

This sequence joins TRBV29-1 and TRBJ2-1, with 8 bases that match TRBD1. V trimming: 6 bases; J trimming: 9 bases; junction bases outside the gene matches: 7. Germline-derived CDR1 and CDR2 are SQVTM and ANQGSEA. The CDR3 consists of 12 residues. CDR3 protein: CSVRTGRGEQFF. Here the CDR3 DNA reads TGCAGCGTCCGGACAGGGAGAGGTGAGCAGTTCTTC.

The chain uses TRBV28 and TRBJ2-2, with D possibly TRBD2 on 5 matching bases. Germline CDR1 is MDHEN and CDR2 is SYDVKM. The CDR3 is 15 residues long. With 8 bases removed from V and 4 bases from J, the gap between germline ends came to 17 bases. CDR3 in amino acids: CASLVARSGTGELFF. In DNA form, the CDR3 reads TGTGCCAGCTTGGTAGCGAGAAGTGGCACCGGGGAGCTGTTTTTT.

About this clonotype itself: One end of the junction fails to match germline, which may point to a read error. The CDR3 coding sequence is TGTGCCAGCAGGGGACCCTACAATGATCAGTTCTTC. This codes for CASRGPYNDQFF. V gene TRBV3-1 combines with J gene TRBJ2-1, with D possibly being TRBD1 or TRBD2 (5 bases each). Germline values: CDR1 LGHDT, CDR2 YNNKEL (reference sequence). The CDR3 is made up of 12 amino acids.